The sequence of this TCR beta chain was determined in a study of PD-L1 blockade in urothelial cancer. Study in general: Male sex and bladder-origin urothelial cancer were recorded for twenty-five of 29 patients. A median about 150,000 T cells were found in blood samples. Analyses were performed on blood at 3 weeks after treatment start (the second dose) and at 6 weeks. General study points: Durable-benefit cases showed more tumor-associated blood clone expansion at 3 weeks.

Method: immunoSEQ multiplex PCR; TCRdb's copy keeps in-frame clones and lacks some. The table has about 45,000 clones, more than 70% seen once. This clone was counted only a few times. Its antigen is still unknown. Time point specified: pretreatment peripheral blood. Germline CDR1 reads MNHEY; CDR2 reads SMNVEV (reference sequence). Trimming stripped 5 bases from V and 3 bases from J, with 8 bases between. This CDR3 has 13 amino acids. The specimen comprised PBMCs, sampled around atezolizumab (anti-PD-L1) treatment. J is TRBJ1-5 and V is TRBV27, with unresolved D. The TCR originated in a donor aged 40 or older with urothelial cancer. DNA for the CDR3: TGTGCCAGCAGTCAGCGTACCAATCAGCCCCAGCATTTT. It encodes CASSQRTNQPQHF.